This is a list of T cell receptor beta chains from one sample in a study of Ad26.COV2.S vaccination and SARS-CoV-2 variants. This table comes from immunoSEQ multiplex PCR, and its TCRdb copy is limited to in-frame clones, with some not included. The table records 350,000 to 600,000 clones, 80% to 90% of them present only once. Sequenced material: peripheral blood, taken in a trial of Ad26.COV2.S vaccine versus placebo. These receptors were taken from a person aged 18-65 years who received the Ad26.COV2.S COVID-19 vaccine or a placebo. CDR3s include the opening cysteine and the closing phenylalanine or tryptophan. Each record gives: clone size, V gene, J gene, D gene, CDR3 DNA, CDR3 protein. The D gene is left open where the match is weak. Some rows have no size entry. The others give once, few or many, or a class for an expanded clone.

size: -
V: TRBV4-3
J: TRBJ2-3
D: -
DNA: TGCGCCAGCAGCCAAGTATCCGGGGTTGGCACAGATACGCAGTATTTT
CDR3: CASSQVSGVGTDTQYF

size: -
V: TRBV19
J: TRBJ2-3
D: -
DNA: TGTGCCAGTACCCTGGGAGGATCCTCCACAGATACGCAGTATTTT
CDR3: CASTLGGSSTDTQYF

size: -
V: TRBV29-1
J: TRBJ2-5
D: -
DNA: TGCAGCGTTGAAGTGGGCAGAGAAGAGACCCAGTACTTC
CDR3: CSVEVGREETQYF

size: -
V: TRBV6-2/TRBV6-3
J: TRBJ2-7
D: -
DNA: TGTGCCAGCAGTTACCCCACAGGCGTCTACGAGCAGTACTTC
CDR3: CASSYPTGVYEQYF

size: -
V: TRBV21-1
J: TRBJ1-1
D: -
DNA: TGTGCCAGCAGTATACGGGACAGGGGATACACTGAAGCTTTCTTT
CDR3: CASSIRDRGYTEAFF

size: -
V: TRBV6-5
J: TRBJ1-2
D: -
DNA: TGTGCCAGCATTGGGGGAAGAGGTTCCAACTATGGCTACACCTTC
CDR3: CASIGGRGSNYGYTF

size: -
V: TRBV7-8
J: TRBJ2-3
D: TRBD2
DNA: TGTGCCAGCAGCTTAAACGGGAGGGCCAATGGAGATACGCAGTATTTT
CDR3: CASSLNGRANGDTQYF

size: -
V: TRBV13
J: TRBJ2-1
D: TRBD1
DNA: TGTGCCAGCAGCCCTTCTCCAGGGGGCTACAATGAGCAGTTCTTC
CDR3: CASSPSPGGYNEQFF

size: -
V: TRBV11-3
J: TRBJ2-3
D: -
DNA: TGTGCCAGCAGCTTGGGCGGGGCCACAGATACGCAGTATTTT
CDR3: CASSLGGATDTQYF

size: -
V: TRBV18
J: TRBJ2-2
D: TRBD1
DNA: TGTGCCAGCTCACCACAGGGGGCCACCGGGGAGCTGTTTTTT
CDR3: CASSPQGATGELFF

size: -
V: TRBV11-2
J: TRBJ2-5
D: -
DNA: TGTGCCAGCAGCTTTGGGCCAGAAGAGACCCAGTACTTC
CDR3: CASSFGPEETQYF

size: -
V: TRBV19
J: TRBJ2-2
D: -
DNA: TGTGCCTCGTTGGACCTTCTCGCCCCGAACACCGGGGAGCTGTTTTTT
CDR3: CASLDLLAPNTGELFF

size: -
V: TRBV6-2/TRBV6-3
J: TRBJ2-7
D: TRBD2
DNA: TGTGCCAGCAGTTACGGGACTAGAAACCACGAGCAGTACTTC
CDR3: CASSYGTRNHEQYF

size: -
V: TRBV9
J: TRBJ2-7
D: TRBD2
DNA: TGTGCCAGCAGCGTAGTTCGTAGCGGGAGGTCCGGTAGGGCCTACGAGCAGTACTTC
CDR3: CASSVVRSGRSGRAYEQYF

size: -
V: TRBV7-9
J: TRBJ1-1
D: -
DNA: TGTGCCAGCAGCGCCGTAGACAGTGAAGCTTTCTTT
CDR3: CASSAVDSEAFF

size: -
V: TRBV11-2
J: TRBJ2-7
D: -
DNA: TGTGCCAGCAGCTCGCTCCGGGATACCAAGAACTACGAGCAGTACTTC
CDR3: CASSSLRDTKNYEQYF

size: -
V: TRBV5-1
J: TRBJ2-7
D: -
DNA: TGCGCCAGCAGTCCGGGCACTATCTACGAGCAGTACTTC
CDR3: CASSPGTIYEQYF

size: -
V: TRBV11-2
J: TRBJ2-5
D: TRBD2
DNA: TGTGCCAGCAGCTTATCTCGCGGGAGTGGAGAGACCCAGTACTTC
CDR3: CASSLSRGSGETQYF

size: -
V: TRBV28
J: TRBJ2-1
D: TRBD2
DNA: TGTGCCAGTAGTGACGGCGGGAGATTAGGAAATGAGCAGTTCTTC
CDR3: CASSDGGRLGNEQFF

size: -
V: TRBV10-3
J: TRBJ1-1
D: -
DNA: TGTGCCATCAGAAAGAAGGAGGCCACTGAAGCTTTCTTT
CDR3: CAIRKKEATEAFF

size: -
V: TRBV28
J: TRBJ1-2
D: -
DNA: TGTGCCAGTCGGCAGTCTCTCGACTATGGCTACACCTTC
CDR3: CASRQSLDYGYTF

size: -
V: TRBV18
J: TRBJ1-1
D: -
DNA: TGTGCCAGCTCACCCCTTAATGGAGGGGTTTCTGAAGCTTTCTTT
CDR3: CASSPLNGGVSEAFF

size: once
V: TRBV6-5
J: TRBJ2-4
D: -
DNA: TGTGCCAGCAGTATTGGGGAGACCAAAAACATTCAGTACTTC
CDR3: CASSIGETKNIQYF

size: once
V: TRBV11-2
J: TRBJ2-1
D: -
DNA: TGTGCCAGCAGCTTAGATCTCGCTATCCACAATGAGCAGTTCTTC
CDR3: CASSLDLAIHNEQFF

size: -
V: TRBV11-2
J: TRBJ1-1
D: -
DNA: TGTGCCAGCAGCTTAGGAGGGGTTGCAGGGATGTGGACGAGTATGGCTTTCTTT
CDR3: CASSLGGVAGMWTSMAFF

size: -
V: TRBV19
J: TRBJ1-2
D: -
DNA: TGTGCCAGTAGTACACAGACAGAAAACTATGGCTACACCTTC
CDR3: CASSTQTENYGYTF

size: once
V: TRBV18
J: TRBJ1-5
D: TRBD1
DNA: TGTGCCAGCTCACCACAAGGGACAGACAATCAGCCCCAGCATTTT
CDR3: CASSPQGTDNQPQHF

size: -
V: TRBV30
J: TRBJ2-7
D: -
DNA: TGTGCCTGGAGTGTATACCACGAGCAGTACTTC
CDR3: CAWSVYHEQYF

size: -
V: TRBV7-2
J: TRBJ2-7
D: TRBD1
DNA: TGTGCCAGCAGCCCGTTGGTGGGACAGGGGAGCGAGCAGTACTTC
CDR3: CASSPLVGQGSEQYF

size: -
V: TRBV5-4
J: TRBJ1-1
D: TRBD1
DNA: TGTGCCAGCAGCTTTTTTGGGACAGGGAACACTGAAGCTTTCTTT
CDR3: CASSFFGTGNTEAFF

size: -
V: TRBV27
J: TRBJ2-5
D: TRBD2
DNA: TGTGCCAGCAGTTGGGGGGGAAGGGGCGGCCAAGAGACCCAGTACTTC
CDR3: CASSWGGRGGQETQYF

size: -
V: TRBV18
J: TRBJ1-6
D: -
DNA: TGTGCCAGCTCACCAAGGAGCACGGATAATTCACCCCTCCACTTT
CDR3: CASSPRSTDNSPLHF

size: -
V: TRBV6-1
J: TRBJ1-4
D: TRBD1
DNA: TGTGCCAGCAGGAGGGGGCAGAATGAAAAACTGTTTTTT
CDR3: CASRRGQNEKLFF

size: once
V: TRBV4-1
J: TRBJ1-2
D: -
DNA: TGCGCCAGCAGCCAAGATACCAGGGATCCGGCGTATGGCTACACCTTC
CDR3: CASSQDTRDPAYGYTF

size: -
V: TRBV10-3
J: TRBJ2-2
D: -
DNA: TGTGCCATCAGTGAGTGGGGTATAGGGTCCGGGGAGCTGTTTTTT
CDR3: CAISEWGIGSGELFF

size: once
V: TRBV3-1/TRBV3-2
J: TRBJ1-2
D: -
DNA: TGTGCCAGCAGCCAAGGGGGCGGGGGCGACTATGGCTACACCTTC
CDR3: CASSQGGGGDYGYTF

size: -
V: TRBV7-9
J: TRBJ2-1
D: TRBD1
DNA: TGTGCCAGCAGCGCAGGGGGTGAGCAGTTCTTC
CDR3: CASSAGGEQFF